This TCR beta chain was found in a study of blood T cells in healthy people across ages. Alongside a J-beta primer mix, a sample-barcoded 5' primer served in a second PCR lasting 7 to 11 cycles. TCRdb re-called the 5' RACE reads through MiXCR, storing one row per CDR3 protein. In the table there are around 2 million distinct CDR3 sequences, approximately 40% of which are singletons. The J segment lost 4 bases and the V segment lost 6 bases, leaving 11 bases of the junction unmatched. From germline, CDR1 is MNHNS and CDR2 SASEGT. This CDR3 comprises 17 residues. Peripheral blood was drawn, approximately 9.5 milliliters per donor. This clonotype has at least ten counts.

This sequence originates from a human donor in good health. What was sequenced was blood. This rearrangement joins TRBV6-1 to TRBJ2-2; 10 bases fit TRBD1. The CDR3 loop is CASRSAPGQGTTGELFF. The DNA of the CDR3 is TGTGCCAGCAGATCTGCCCCGGGACAGGGGACCACCGGGGAGCTGTTTTTT.